What follows are 11 T cell receptor beta chains derived from one specimen sequenced in a study of monozygotic twins with inflammatory bowel disease. From its re-call of the 5' RACE reads, TCRdb lists each CDR3 protein once, without DNA. The sample spans around 410,000 distinct CDR3 sequences; the ten largest clones claim approximately 2.3%. Sequenced sample: blood. Receptor source: a human donor with ulcerative colitis or Crohn's disease, or a healthy co-twin of an affected twin (not recorded which).

This chain links TRBV7-9 with TRBJ2-7; TCRdb returns TRBD2, unconfirmable since there is no DNA. The CDR3 covers 12 residues. Germline V lookup: CDR1 SEHNR, CDR2 FQNEAQ (reference sequence). The CDR3 spells CASSSSSLQQYF.

The CDR3 reads CASSSGIRGDEQYF. The V and J genes are TRBV4-1 and TRBJ2-7; TCRdb's D call of TRBD1 is untestable without DNA. This CDR3 region has 14 residues. Germline-derived CDR1 and CDR2 are MGHRA and YSYEKL.

The chain recombines TRBV7-8 with TRBJ1-4; with no DNA, the TCRdb D assignment of TRBD1 cannot be verified. The germline CDR1 and CDR2 sequences are SGHVS and FQNEAQ. The CDR3 loop spans 16 amino acids. The CDR3 here is CASSLDGGTPYEKLFF.

The rearrangement uses TRBV20-1 and TRBJ1-4; the D gene TCRdb calls, TRBD1, cannot be checked with no DNA. The length of the CDR3 is 13 residues. Germline values: CDR1 DFQATT, CDR2 SNEGSKA (reference sequence). The CDR3 sequence is CSARLQAGKKLFF.

V and J are TRBV4-1 and TRBJ2-1; TCRdb lists TRBD2, though no DNA is available to test this call. Germline values: CDR1 MGHRA, CDR2 YSYEKL. The CDR3 is 16 residues long. CDR3 loop: CASSQGTGGFRNEQFF.

The chain links TRBV7-6 to TRBJ2-5; TCRdb indicates TRBD1, and absent DNA this call remains unverified. Germline-derived CDR1 and CDR2 are SGHVS and FNYEAQ. There are 13 residues in the CDR3. The CDR3 reads CASSFRTDETQYF.

The chain has TRBV5-1 and TRBJ2-1; as DNA is missing, the TRBD2 call by TCRdb cannot be tested. Germline V gives CDR1 SGHRS, CDR2 YFSETQ. The CDR3 covers 17 residues. This chain's CDR3 is CASSLAPGTSGYNEQFF. Complete variable domain (other parts from reference TRBV5-1 and TRBJ2-1): KAGVTQTPRYLIKTRGQQVTLSCSPISGHRSVSWYQQTPGQGLQFLFEYFSETQRNKGNFPGRFSGRQFSNSRSEMNVSTLELGDSALYLCASSLAPGTSGYNEQFFGPGTRLTVL.

This sequence joins TRBV6-2 or TRBV6-3 and TRBJ2-3; the TCRdb call, TRBD2, lacks DNA for checking. The CDR3 extends over 15 amino acids. Germline lookup yields CDR1 MNHEY and CDR2 SVGEGT. The CDR3: CASSDFRGLMDTQYF.

The chain employs TRBV18 and TRBJ2-1. CDR3 length equals 14 residues. The germline V gene encodes CDR1 KGHSH and CDR2 LQKENI. CDR3 sequence reads: CASSPAIAYNEQFF.

The chain links TRBV6-5 to TRBJ2-2. Germline lookup yields CDR1 MNHEY and CDR2 SVGAGI. The CDR3 is made up of 14 amino acids. The CDR3 here is CASSYRRNTGELFF.

The rearrangement links TRBV19 to TRBJ1-4. The germline CDR1 and CDR2 sequences are LNHDA and SQIVND (reference sequence). The CDR3 spans 13 residues. The CDR3 protein is CASTGATNEKLFF.